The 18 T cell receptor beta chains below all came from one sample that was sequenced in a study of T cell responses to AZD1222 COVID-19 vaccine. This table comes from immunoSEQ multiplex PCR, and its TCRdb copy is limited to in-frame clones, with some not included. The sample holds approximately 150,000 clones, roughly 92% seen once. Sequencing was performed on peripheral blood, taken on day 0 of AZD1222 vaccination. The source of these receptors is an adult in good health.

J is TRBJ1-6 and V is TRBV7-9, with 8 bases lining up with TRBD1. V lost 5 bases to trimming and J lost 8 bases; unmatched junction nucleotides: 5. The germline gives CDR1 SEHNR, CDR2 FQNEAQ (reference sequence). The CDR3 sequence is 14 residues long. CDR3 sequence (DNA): TGTGCCAGCAGCCCCGCAGGGGGCCATTCACCCCTCCACTTT. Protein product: CASSPAGGHSPLHF.

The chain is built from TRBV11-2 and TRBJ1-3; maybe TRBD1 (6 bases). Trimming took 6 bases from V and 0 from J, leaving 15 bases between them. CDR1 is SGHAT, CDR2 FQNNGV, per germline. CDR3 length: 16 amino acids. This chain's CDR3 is CASRSLGGRSGNTIYF. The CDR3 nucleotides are TGTGCCAGCAGGTCCCTTGGGGGGCGCTCTGGAAACACCATATATTTT.

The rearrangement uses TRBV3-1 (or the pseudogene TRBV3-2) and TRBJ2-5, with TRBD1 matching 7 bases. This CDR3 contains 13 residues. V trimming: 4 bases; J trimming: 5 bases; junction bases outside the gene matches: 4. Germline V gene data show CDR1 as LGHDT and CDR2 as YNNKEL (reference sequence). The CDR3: CASSLNRGETQYF. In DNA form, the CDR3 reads TGTGCCAGCAGCCTAAACAGGGGCGAGACCCAGTACTTC.

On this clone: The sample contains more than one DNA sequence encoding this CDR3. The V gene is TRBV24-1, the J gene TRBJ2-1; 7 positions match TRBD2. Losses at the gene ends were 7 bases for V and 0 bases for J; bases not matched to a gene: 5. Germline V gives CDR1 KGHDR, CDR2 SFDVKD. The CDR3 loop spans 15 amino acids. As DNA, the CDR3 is TGTGCCACCAGCGGGCGGGGGAGCTCCTACAATGAGCAGTTCTTC. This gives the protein CATSGRGSSYNEQFF.

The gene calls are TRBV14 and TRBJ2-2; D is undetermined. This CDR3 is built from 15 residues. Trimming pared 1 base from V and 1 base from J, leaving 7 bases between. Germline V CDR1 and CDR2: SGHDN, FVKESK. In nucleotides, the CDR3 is TGTGCCAGCAGCCAAGGTCGATGGAACACCGGGGAGCTGTTTTTT. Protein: CASSQGRWNTGELFF. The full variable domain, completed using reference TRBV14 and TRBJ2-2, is EAGVTQFPSHSVIEKGQTVTLRCDPISGHDNLYWYRRVMGKEIKFLLHFVKESKQDESGMPNNRFLAERTGGTYSTLKVQPAELEDSGVYFCASSQGRWNTGELFFGEGSRLTVL.

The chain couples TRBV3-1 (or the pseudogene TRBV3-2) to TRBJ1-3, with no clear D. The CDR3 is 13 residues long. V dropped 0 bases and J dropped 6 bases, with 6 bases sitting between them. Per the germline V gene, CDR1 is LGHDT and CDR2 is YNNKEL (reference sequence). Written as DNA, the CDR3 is TGTGCCAGCAGCCAAGATCCGACAAACACCATATATTTT. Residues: CASSQDPTNTIYF.

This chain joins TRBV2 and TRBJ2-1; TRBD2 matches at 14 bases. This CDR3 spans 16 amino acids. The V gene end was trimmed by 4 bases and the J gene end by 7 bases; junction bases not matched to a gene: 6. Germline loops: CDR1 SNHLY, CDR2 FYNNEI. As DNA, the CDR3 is TGTGCCAGCAGTGTAATGGGACTAGCGGGAGTTAATGAGCAGTTCTTC. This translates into CASSVMGLAGVNEQFF.

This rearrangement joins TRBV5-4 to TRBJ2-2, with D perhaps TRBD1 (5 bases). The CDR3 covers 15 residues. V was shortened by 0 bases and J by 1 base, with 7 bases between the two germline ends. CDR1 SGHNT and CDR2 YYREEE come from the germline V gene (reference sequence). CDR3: CASSLVQGNTGELFF. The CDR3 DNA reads TGTGCCAGCAGCTTGGTTCAGGGGAACACCGGGGAGCTGTTTTTT.

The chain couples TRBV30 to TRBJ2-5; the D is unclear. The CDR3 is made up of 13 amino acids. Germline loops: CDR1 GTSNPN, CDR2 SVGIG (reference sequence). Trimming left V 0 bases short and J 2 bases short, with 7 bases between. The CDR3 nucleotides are TGTGCCTGGAGTGTACGACTTCAAGAGACCCAGTACTTC. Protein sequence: CAWSVRLQETQYF.

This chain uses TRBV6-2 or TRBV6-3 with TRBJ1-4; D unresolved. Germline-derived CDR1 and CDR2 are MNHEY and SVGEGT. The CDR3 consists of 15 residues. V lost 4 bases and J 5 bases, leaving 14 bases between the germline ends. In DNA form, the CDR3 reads TGTGCCAGCAGTTCCTGGACCGCAGCGAATGAAAAACTGTTTTTT. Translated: CASSSWTAANEKLFF.

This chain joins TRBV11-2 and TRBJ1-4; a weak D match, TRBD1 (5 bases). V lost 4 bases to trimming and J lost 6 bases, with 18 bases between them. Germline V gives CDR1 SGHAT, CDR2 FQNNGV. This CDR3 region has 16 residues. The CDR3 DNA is TGTGCCAGCAGCTCCTATATAAGGGGACTGGATGAAAAACTGTTTTTT. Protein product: CASSSYIRGLDEKLFF. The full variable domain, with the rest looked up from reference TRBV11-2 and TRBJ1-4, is EAGVAQSPRYKIIEKRQSVAFWCNPISGHATLYWYQQILGQGPKLLIQFQNNGVVDDSQLPKDRFSAERLKGVDSTLKIQPAKLEDSAVYLCASSSYIRGLDEKLFFGSGTQLSVL.

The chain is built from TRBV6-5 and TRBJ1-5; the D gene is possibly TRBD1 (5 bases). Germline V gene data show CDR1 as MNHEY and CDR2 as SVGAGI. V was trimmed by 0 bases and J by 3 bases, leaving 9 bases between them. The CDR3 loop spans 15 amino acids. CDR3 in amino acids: CASSYSGTLNQPQHF. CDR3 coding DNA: TGTGCCAGCAGTTACTCCGGGACTCTCAATCAGCCCCAGCATTTT.

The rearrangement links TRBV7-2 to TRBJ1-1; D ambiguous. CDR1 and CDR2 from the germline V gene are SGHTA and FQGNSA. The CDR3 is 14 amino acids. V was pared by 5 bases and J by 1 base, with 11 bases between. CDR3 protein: CASSQHRENTEAFF. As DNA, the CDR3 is TGTGCCAGCAGCCAGCATCGAGAGAACACTGAAGCTTTCTTT.

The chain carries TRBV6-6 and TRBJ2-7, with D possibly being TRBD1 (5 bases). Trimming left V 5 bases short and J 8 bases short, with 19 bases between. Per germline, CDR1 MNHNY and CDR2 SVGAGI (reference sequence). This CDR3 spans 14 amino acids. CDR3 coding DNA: TGTGCCAGCAGTACGCCGATCGACAGCCAGAAGCAGTACTTC. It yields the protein CASSTPIDSQKQYF.

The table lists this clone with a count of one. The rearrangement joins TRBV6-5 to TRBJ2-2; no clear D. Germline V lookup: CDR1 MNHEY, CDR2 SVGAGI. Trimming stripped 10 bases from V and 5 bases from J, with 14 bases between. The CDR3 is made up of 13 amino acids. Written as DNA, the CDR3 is TGTGCCACCACGAGCTCGCTTACCGGGGAGCTGTTTTTT. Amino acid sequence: CATTSSLTGELFF.

The CDR3 here is CASSVHDRRGTEAFF. Here the CDR3 DNA reads TGCGCCAGCAGCGTGCACGACAGGCGCGGAACTGAAGCTTTCTTT. The chain recombines TRBV4-1 with TRBJ1-1; a possible D gene is TRBD1 (6 bases). The CDR3 extends over 15 amino acids. CDR1 is MGHRA and CDR2 is YSYEKL in the germline V gene. Trimming left V 5 bases short and J 5 bases short, with 18 bases between.

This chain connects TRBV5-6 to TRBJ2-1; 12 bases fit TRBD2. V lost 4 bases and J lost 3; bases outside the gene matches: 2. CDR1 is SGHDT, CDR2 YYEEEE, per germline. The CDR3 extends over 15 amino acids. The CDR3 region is CASSLAGGYYNEQFF. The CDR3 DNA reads TGTGCCAGCAGCCTAGCGGGAGGGTACTACAATGAGCAGTTCTTC.

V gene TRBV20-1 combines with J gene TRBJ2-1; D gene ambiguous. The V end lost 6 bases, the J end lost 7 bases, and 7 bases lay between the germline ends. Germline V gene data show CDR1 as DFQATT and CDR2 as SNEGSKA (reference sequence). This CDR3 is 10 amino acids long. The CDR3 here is CSANLNEQFF. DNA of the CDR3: TGCAGTGCCAACCTTAATGAGCAGTTCTTC.